The clone carrying this T cell receptor (beta chain) was detected a few times. What it recognizes is unknown. This sample was taken from a study of regulatory T cells in long-lasting Graves disease. Overall study results and limits: When disease was persistent, TRBV28, TRBJ1-2 and TRBJ2-5 were the favored segments.

V was cut by 5 bases and J by 0 bases, with 11 bases left in between. This CDR3 spans 14 amino acids. Germline CDR1 reads SGHRS; CDR2 reads YFSETQ. The sample's time point: persistent/refractory GD, antithyroid drugs over 5 years with positive TRAb. Scientists built the TCR library using RNA that was extracted from PBMCs. Libraries of TCR beta came from iRepertoire HTBI primers plus Arm-PCR of CDR3 regions. MiXCR, run by TCRdb on the multiplex PCR reads, gives a single entry per CDR3 protein. Of roughly 300,000 distinct CDR3 sequences in the sample, around 21% were seen once. The clonotype was recovered from a female donor with Graves disease. This sequence joins TRBV5-1 and TRBJ1-1, with D possibly TRBD1 on 6 matching bases. This material consisted of peripheral blood mononuclear cells (PBMCs), taken when the disease was refractory, from a patient treated with antithyroid drugs. The CDR3 sequence: CASSTGPMNTEAFF. CDR3 nucleotide sequence: TGCGCCAGCAGTACAGGGCCAATGAACACTGAAGCTTTCTTT.